This passage covers 21 T cell receptor beta chains from one sample sequenced in a study of low-dose radiotherapy and immunotherapy resistance in tumors. First-strand cDNA relied on TRAV- and TRBV-specific primers spanning alpha and beta chains. PCR amplification of the TCRs was performed with Phusion for 20 to 25 PCR cycles, and it relied on a constant-region primer together with a V-primer adapter. Each CDR3 protein gets one entry after TCRdb re-called the reads with MiXCR. The repertoire holds roughly 90,000 distinct CDR3 sequences, with less than 25% as singletons. Indicated time point: after trial treatment. Stated treatment: LDRT plus nivolumab, ipilimumab, low-dose cyclophosphamide and aspirin (RACIN trial). The material sequenced was PBMCs, taken after low-dose radiotherapy plus immunotherapy. These receptors all come from a female donor with ovarian cancer.

This clonotype was recorded at least ten times. The V gene is TRBV19, the J gene TRBJ2-1; 9 bases match TRBD2. Germline CDR1 and CDR2: LNHDA and SQIVND (reference sequence). Germline trimming cut 0 bases from V and 2 bases from J; bases unmatched to any gene: 8. This CDR3 spans 18 amino acids. CDR3 in amino acids: CASSIDGRLAATYNEQFF. In DNA form, the CDR3 reads TGTGCCAGTAGTATAGATGGGCGACTAGCGGCCACCTACAATGAGCAGTTCTTC.

On this clonotype: A much larger clone lies one base from this, so it may be a read error. The chain has TRBV19 and TRBJ1-1; no definite D call. Germline V gene lookup returns CDR1 LNHDA and CDR2 SQIVND (reference sequence). The CDR3 is 14 residues long. The CDR3 coding sequence is TGTGCCAGTATTATAGACCACAGTTACACTGAAGCTTTCTTT. The encoded protein is CASIIDHSYTEAFF.

The rearrangement joins TRBV28 to TRBJ1-4; D gene unclear. CDR1 is MDHEN and CDR2 is SYDVKM in the germline V gene. The V end was cut by 7 bases, the J end by 7 bases, with 13 bases between. The CDR3 totals 13 residues. CDR3 in amino acids: CASTLGFGEKLFF. Written as DNA, the CDR3 is TGTGCCAGCACCCTAGGATTTGGTGAAAAACTGTTTTTT.

In its sample, this clonotype was seen many times. This chain connects TRBV18 to TRBJ1-2; no clear D. Between the trimmed V and J ends, which lost 2 bases and 0 bases, there was a span of 19 bases. Germline V gene sequence: CDR1 KGHSH, CDR2 LQKENI. The CDR3 is 18 residues long. CDR3 amino acids: CASSPVSLRLGTNYGYTF. CDR3 DNA: TGTGCCAGCTCACCAGTCTCCCTCCGGCTCGGCACTAACTATGGCTACACCTTC.

The sample holds many counts of this clonotype. The J gene is TRBJ2-7, the V gene TRBV6-2 or TRBV6-3; D assignment may be TRBD1 or TRBD2 (5 bases each). The germline V gene has CDR1 MNHEY and CDR2 SVGEGT. There are 15 residues in the CDR3. V was trimmed by 4 bases and J by 2 bases, leaving 15 bases between them. CDR3 residues: CASSSTGTVTYEQYF. The CDR3 DNA reads TGTGCCAGCAGTTCAACCGGGACGGTCACCTACGAGCAGTACTTC.

A remark on this clonotype: This probably arose from a read error, given a far larger clone one base away. The V and J genes are TRBV5-3 and TRBJ1-2; D unresolved. TRBV5-3 is designated an ORF whose function remains uncertain. CDR3 length: 12 residues. The V gene lost 10 bases and the J gene lost 5 bases, with 15 bases spanning the gap. The CDR3 DNA sequence: TGTGCCTGCAGCGACGAGGGTTATGGCTACACCTTC. This gives the protein CACSDEGYGYTF.

This clonotype was observed many times. The chain joins TRBV12-3 or TRBV12-4 to TRBJ2-2; 8 nucleotides agree with TRBD1. J gave up 0 bases and V 4 bases, and 1 base lay outside the gene matches. The CDR3 is 15 amino acids. The CDR3 DNA is TGTGCCAGCAGTTGGGGACAGGCGAACACCGGGGAGCTGTTTTTT. Translated: CASSWGQANTGELFF.

The gene calls are TRBV3-1 and TRBJ1-5; possible D gene TRBD1, 5 bases. Trimming took 4 bases from V and 3 from J, leaving 10 bases between them. There are 14 residues in the CDR3. Per germline, CDR1 LGHDT and CDR2 YNNKEL (reference sequence). The CDR3 DNA is TGTGCCAGCAGCCGCGGGACCCACAATCAGCCCCAGCATTTT. Protein product: CASSRGTHNQPQHF.

This clonotype was observed at least ten times. J is TRBJ2-3 and V is TRBV4-3, with D possibly TRBD1 on 6 matching bases. The V gene's germline CDR1 is LGHNA and CDR2 YSLEER. Trimming removed 2 bases at V and 4 bases at J, with 16 bases between. The CDR3 spans 16 residues. DNA of the CDR3: TGCGCCAGCAGCCAACTACAGGGCATGGGGGCAGATACGCAGTATTTT. Amino acids: CASSQLQGMGADTQYF.

This clonotype was found many times. V usage is TRBV6-2 or TRBV6-3 and J usage is TRBJ2-7; D is possibly TRBD1 (5 bases). The length of the CDR3 is 14 residues. The germline CDR1 and CDR2 sequences are MNHEY and SVGEGT. V was shortened by 2 bases and J by 1 base, with 9 bases between the two germline ends. CDR3 loop: CASSYRGGSYEQYF. The CDR3 DNA follows: TGTGCCAGCAGTTACAGGGGTGGGTCCTACGAGCAGTACTTC.

With respect to this clonotype: A far larger clone is off by one base, so a read error is likely. The genes are TRBV6-5 and TRBJ2-2, with D possibly matching TRBD1 (6 bases). The CDR3 covers 16 residues. Germline CDR1 and CDR2: MNHEY and SVGAGI. CDR3 sequence: CASSLLGTRNTGEQFF. The CDR3 bases are TGTGCCAGCAGCTTATTAGGGACAAGGAACACCGGGGAGCAGTTTTTT.

The table lists this clonotype with many counts. The chain couples TRBV5-1 to TRBJ2-7; TRBD1 might be the D (6 bases). In germline, CDR1 is SGHRS, CDR2 YFSETQ. The CDR3 totals 15 residues. Trimming took 0 bases from V and 3 from J, leaving 13 bases between them. The CDR3 protein is CASSLETGSHYEQYF. The DNA of the CDR3 is TGCGCCAGCAGCTTGGAAACAGGGAGTCACTACGAGCAGTACTTC.

Concerning this clonotype itself: A far larger clone is only one base removed, so a read error is likely. CDR3 sequence reads: CVSSQKDTQYF. In DNA, the CDR3 is TGTGTCAGCAGCCAGAAAGATACGCAGTATTTT. This chain links TRBV7-2 with TRBJ2-3, with D unclear. The V gene's germline CDR1 is SGHTA and CDR2 FQGNSA. The CDR3 is 11 amino acids.

The sample holds many counts of this clonotype. The chain's CDR3 is CASSEAGTANYGYTF. The CDR3 nucleotides read TGTGCCAGCAGTGAAGCCGGGACTGCGAACTATGGCTACACCTTC. The rearrangement joins TRBV6-1 to TRBJ1-2; possible D gene TRBD1, 5 bases. Trimming took off 0 bases at V and 2 bases at J, with 10 bases between the two ends. CDR1 is MNHNS, CDR2 SASEGT, per germline. The CDR3 consists of 15 residues.

Ten or more counts support this clonotype. V is TRBV29-1 and J is TRBJ1-2, with a tentative D call TRBD1 (6 bases). Trimming cost V 4 bases and J 6 bases, with 12 bases left between them. The CDR3 loop spans 12 amino acids. Germline V gene lookup returns CDR1 SQVTM and CDR2 ANQGSEA. The CDR3 DNA reads as TGCAGCGTTGGAAAAGGGGGTCATGGCTACACCTTC. Its translation: CSVGKGGHGYTF.

This clonotype was counted at least ten times. J is TRBJ2-6 and V is TRBV19; 9 bases are a match to TRBD1. CDR1 LNHDA and CDR2 SQIVND come from the germline V gene (reference sequence). V lost 8 bases and J lost 3; bases outside the gene matches: 11. The CDR3 has 17 amino acids. In DNA, the CDR3 is TGTGCCAGTGCAGAACAGGGGGCTCTTGGTGGGGCCAACGTCCTGACTTTC. Residues: CASAEQGALGGANVLTF.

Concerning this clonotype: Since a much larger clone is just one base distant, this may be a read error. J is TRBJ2-3 and V is TRBV5-5, with TRBD1 as a possible D gene (5 bases). Germline V gives CDR1 SGHKS, CDR2 YYEKEE (reference sequence). Trimming shortened V by 2 bases and J by 2 bases, and 9 bases separated the two germline ends. The CDR3 extends over 14 amino acids. CDR3 bases: TGTGCCAGCAGCTTTGACAGTATCACAGATACGCAGTATTTT. Translation gives CASSFDSITDTQYF.

There are many counts of this clonotype. The genes are TRBV27 and TRBJ2-1; D possibly corresponds to TRBD2 (7 bases). Germline V gives CDR1 MNHEY, CDR2 SMNVEV (reference sequence). The CDR3 is 14 residues long. Deletions cut 6 bases from V and 9 bases from J, with 18 bases between. CDR3 nucleotide sequence: TGTGCCAGCAGGCGAGGGGGGGGGCTGGTTGAGCAGTTCTTC. Translating it yields CASRRGGGLVEQFF.

This clonotype was seen repeatedly, ten times or more. Here the CDR3 reads CASTQGQGNTGELFF. The CDR3 DNA follows: TGTGCCAGCACCCAGGGACAGGGGAACACCGGGGAGCTGTTTTTT. V gene TRBV12-3 or TRBV12-4 combines with J gene TRBJ2-2, with 9 nucleotides matching TRBD1. V shed 7 bases, J shed 1 base, and the junction held 4 bases outside the gene matches. This CDR3 is 15 amino acids long.

In nucleotides, the CDR3 is TGCAGTGCTATCAAAAAACCCTCTCCGGGACACGTAAGCACAGATACGCAGTATTTT. This gives the protein CSAIKKPSPGHVSTDTQYF. This chain joins TRBV20-1 and TRBJ2-3, with D possibly TRBD1 on 6 matching bases. The V gene lost 4 bases and the J gene lost 0 bases, with 26 bases spanning the gap. From germline, CDR1 is DFQATT and CDR2 SNEGSKA (reference sequence). This CDR3 is 19 amino acids long.

Concerning this clonotype itself: A far larger clone is one nucleotide away, so this likely arose from a read error. The J gene is TRBJ2-1, the V gene TRBV5-6; 10 bases match TRBD1. This CDR3 is 17 amino acids long. Germline V lookup: CDR1 SGHDT, CDR2 YYEEEE. CDR3 region: CSSSQPRPGTGDNEQFF. In DNA form, the CDR3 reads TGTTCCAGCAGCCAGCCGAGACCCGGGACAGGGGACAATGAGCAGTTCTTC.